The 19 T cell receptor beta chains listed next were all sequenced from one sample in a study of cytomegalovirus exposure and HLA in healthy donors. PCR employed 60 Vbeta and 13 Jbeta primers. The assay was immunoSEQ multiplex PCR, and TCRdb's table has in-frame clones only and misses some. The sample shows more than 85,000 clones, more than 65% of them seen only once. The sequenced sample consisted of PBMCs. The source is a woman between 18 and 29 years old in good health and CMV-seronegative.

This clone was observed a single time. The rearrangement links TRBV28 to TRBJ1-5; D unresolved. The V end was cut by 1 base, the J end by 0 bases, with 4 bases between. Germline CDR1 reads MDHEN; CDR2 reads SYDVKM. The CDR3 contains 14 residues. CDR3 region: CASSLFYSNQPQHF. The DNA for the CDR3 is TGTGCCAGCAGTTTATTCTATAGCAATCAGCCCCAGCATTTT. Full variable domain (outside the CDR3, taken from reference TRBV28 and TRBJ1-5): DVKVTQSSRYLVKRTGEKVFLECVQDMDHENMFWYRQDPGLGLRLIYFSYDVKMKEKGDIPEGYSVSREKKERFSLILESASTNQTSMYLCASSLFYSNQPQHFGDGTRLSIL.

This rearrangement joins TRBV9 to TRBJ2-3; 12 nucleotides align to TRBD2. The CDR3 runs to 16 residues. Trimming at V came to 1 base and at J to 1 base, leaving 1 base not matched to a gene. Germline CDR1 and CDR2: SGDLS and YYNGEE. The CDR3 DNA reads TGTGCCAGCAGCGTAAGGACTAGCGGGGGCACAGATACGCAGTATTTT. This sequence encodes CASSVRTSGGTDTQYF.

This chain uses TRBV9 with TRBJ1-4; possible D gene TRBD1, 5 bases. V was cut by 0 bases and J by 0 bases, with 9 bases left in between. The germline V gene has CDR1 SGDLS and CDR2 YYNGEE. The CDR3 is 16 amino acids. CDR3 protein: CASSVGRGATNEKLFF. CDR3 nucleotides: TGTGCCAGCAGCGTAGGGCGGGGGGCAACTAATGAAAAACTGTTTTTT.

This chain connects TRBV9 to TRBJ2-2, with TRBD1 as a possible D gene (6 bases). The CDR3 sequence is 16 residues long. The ends were cut back, 4 bases at V and 5 bases at J, with 18 bases in the middle. Germline-derived CDR1 and CDR2 are SGDLS and YYNGEE. This CDR3 reads CASSPPRGQYTGELFF. The CDR3 DNA follows: TGTGCCAGCAGCCCCCCTCGTGGACAGTATACCGGGGAGCTGTTTTTT. The variable domain in full, with the rest retrieved from reference TRBV9 and TRBJ2-2, is DSGVTQTPKHLITATGQRVTLRCSPRSGDLSVYWYQQSLDQGLQFLIQYYNGEERAKGNILERFSAQQFPDLHSELNLSSLELGDSALYFCASSPPRGQYTGELFFGEGSRLTVL.

The chain recombines TRBV7-9 with TRBJ2-1; D remains unclear. The CDR3 loop spans 16 amino acids. V lost 2 bases and J 10 bases, leaving 21 bases between the germline ends. Germline-derived CDR1 and CDR2 are SEHNR and FQNEAQ (reference sequence). The DNA for the CDR3 is TGTGCCAGCAGCTTATACCCTACCGCTTCCCTATGGGAGCAGTTCTTC. It specifies CASSLYPTASLWEQFF.

V and J are TRBV2 and TRBJ2-5, with TRBD2 matching over 10 bases. Germline trimming cut 5 bases from V and 0 bases from J; bases unmatched to any gene: 6. There are 16 residues in the CDR3. Germline values: CDR1 SNHLY, CDR2 FYNNEI. The CDR3 coding sequence is TGTGCCAGCAGTCCGTTAGCGGGGGGAGACCAAGAGACCCAGTACTTC. Translated, it gives CASSPLAGGDQETQYF.

In DNA, the CDR3 is TGTGCCAGCAGCTCACTCCATACAGATACGCAGTATTTT. It is translated as CASSSLHTDTQYF. This chain joins TRBV9 and TRBJ2-3; D is uncertain. This CDR3 comprises 13 residues. Germline V lookup: CDR1 SGDLS, CDR2 YYNGEE. Trimming took 4 bases from V and 3 from J, leaving 9 bases between them.

The CDR3: CASSPMTSGGITGELFF. In nucleotides, the CDR3 is TGTGCCAGCAGTCCCATGACTAGCGGGGGGATCACCGGGGAGCTGTTTTTT. The gene calls are TRBV28 and TRBJ2-2; TRBD2 matches 13 bases. V dropped 5 bases and J dropped 4; count of bases not matched to a gene: 7. This CDR3 has 17 residues. CDR1 MDHEN and CDR2 SYDVKM come from the germline V gene.

This clone was seen just once. This chain uses TRBV6-6 with TRBJ1-6; 10 nucleotides match TRBD1. The CDR3 spans 16 residues. With 7 bases clipped from V and 9 bases from J, the junction kept 12 bases outside the gene matches. Germline lookup yields CDR1 MNHNY and CDR2 SVGAGI (reference sequence). CDR3 sequence reads: CASTLVPGTGASPLHF. DNA for the CDR3: TGTGCCAGCACCTTAGTTCCCGGGACAGGGGCTTCACCCCTCCACTTT.

The chain has TRBV7-6 and TRBJ2-5, with 8 bases lining up with TRBD2. J lost 11 bases, V lost 2 bases, and 13 bases had no gene match. Germline V CDR1 and CDR2: SGHVS, FNYEAQ. CDR3 length equals 15 residues. The CDR3 sequence is CASSLRVVAGSEQYF. The CDR3 coding sequence is TGTGCCAGCAGCTTACGGGTAGTAGCGGGAAGTGAGCAGTACTTC.

This sequence joins TRBV11-1 and TRBJ2-7, with D unresolved. Per the germline V gene, CDR1 is SGHAT and CDR2 is FQDESV (reference sequence). This CDR3 is built from 13 residues. The ends were cut back, 5 bases at V and 0 bases at J, with 8 bases in the middle. CDR3 bases: TGTGCCAGCAGCCGGCAGGACTCCTACGAGCAGTACTTC. This encodes CASSRQDSYEQYF. Variable domain in full (rest from reference TRBV11-1 and TRBJ2-7): EAEVAQSPRYKITEKSQAVAFWCDPISGHATLYWYRQILGQGPELLVQFQDESVVDDSQLPKDRFSAERLKGVDSTLKIQPAELGDSAMYLCASSRQDSYEQYFGPGTRLTVT.

The J gene is TRBJ1-4, the V gene TRBV28; D gene uncertain. Trimming took off 6 bases at V and 0 bases at J, with 5 bases between the two ends. The germline gives CDR1 MDHEN, CDR2 SYDVKM. This CDR3 has 13 amino acids. CDR3 loop: CASRSATNEKLFF. The DNA for the CDR3 is TGTGCCAGCAGATCCGCAACTAATGAAAAACTGTTTTTT.

The chain joins TRBV25-1 to TRBJ1-5; D ambiguous. CDR1 and CDR2 (germline): MGHDK, SYGVNS. The ends were cut back, 0 bases at V and 2 bases at J, with 5 bases in the middle. This CDR3 comprises 14 residues. The DNA for the CDR3 is TGTGCCAGCAGTGAATACGCGGGCAATCAGCCCCAGCATTTT. Protein: CASSEYAGNQPQHF.

CDR3 residues: CASIAADPRPGELFF. CDR3 coding DNA: TGTGCCAGTATCGCGGCCGATCCGAGGCCCGGGGAGCTGTTTTTT. The rearrangement joins TRBV19 to TRBJ2-2; no clear D gene. V was shortened by 7 bases and J by 6 bases, with 18 bases between the two germline ends. Germline CDR1 LNHDA, CDR2 SQIVND (reference sequence). This CDR3 contains 15 residues. Full variable domain (outside the CDR3, taken from reference TRBV19 and TRBJ2-2): DGGITQSPKYLFRKEGQNVTLSCEQNLNHDAMYWYRQDPGQGLRLIYYSQIVNDFQKGDIAEGYSVSREKKESFPLTVTSAQKNPTAFYLCASIAADPRPGELFFGEGSRLTVL.

V is TRBV28 and J is TRBJ1-5, with 7 nucleotides matching TRBD1. The germline gives CDR1 MDHEN, CDR2 SYDVKM. V lost 5 bases, J lost 3 bases, and 7 bases stayed unmatched. This CDR3 region has 15 residues. CDR3 sequence: CASSQDRANNQPQHF. CDR3 sequence (DNA): TGTGCCAGCAGTCAAGACAGGGCCAACAATCAGCCCCAGCATTTT. Full variable domain (outside the CDR3, taken from reference TRBV28 and TRBJ1-5): DVKVTQSSRYLVKRTGEKVFLECVQDMDHENMFWYRQDPGLGLRLIYFSYDVKMKEKGDIPEGYSVSREKKERFSLILESASTNQTSMYLCASSQDRANNQPQHFGDGTRLSIL.

The genes are TRBV4-1 and TRBJ2-5, with D possibly matching TRBD1 (6 bases). Germline-derived CDR1 and CDR2 are MGHRA and YSYEKL. This CDR3 spans 17 amino acids. Between the trimmed V and J ends, which lost 0 bases and 5 bases, there was a span of 19 bases. CDR3 loop: CASSQEEAGDWRETQYF. DNA of the CDR3: TGCGCCAGCAGCCAAGAAGAGGCAGGGGATTGGAGGGAGACCCAGTACTTC.

This sequence joins TRBV5-4 and TRBJ2-3; maybe TRBD2 (6 bases). In germline, CDR1 is SGHNT, CDR2 YYREEE (reference sequence). Trimming took off 2 bases at V and 2 bases at J, with 12 bases between the two ends. This CDR3 is 15 amino acids long. The CDR3 DNA reads as TGTGCCAGCAGCTTTGGCGGGAAAGTCACAGATACGCAGTATTTT. Translating it yields CASSFGGKVTDTQYF.

DNA of the CDR3: TGTGCCAGCAGTGACGGTTTACAGGGCCCCTACGAGCAGTACTTC. It encodes CASSDGLQGPYEQYF. The V and J genes are TRBV6-1 and TRBJ2-7; D possibly corresponds to TRBD1 (6 bases). V was shortened by 3 bases and J by 2 bases, with 14 bases between the two germline ends. This CDR3 has 15 residues. Germline CDR1 reads MNHNS; CDR2 reads SASEGT.

The chain is built from TRBV6-4 and TRBJ2-1, with 8 nucleotides matching TRBD2. With V trimmed by 6 bases and J by 9 bases, 10 bases remained unmatched. The CDR3 runs 14 residues. Germline loops: CDR1 MRHNA, CDR2 SNTAGT. The CDR3 region is CASSRELAGSEQFF. In nucleotides, the CDR3 is TGTGCCAGCAGCCGGGAGTTAGCGGGAAGTGAGCAGTTCTTC.